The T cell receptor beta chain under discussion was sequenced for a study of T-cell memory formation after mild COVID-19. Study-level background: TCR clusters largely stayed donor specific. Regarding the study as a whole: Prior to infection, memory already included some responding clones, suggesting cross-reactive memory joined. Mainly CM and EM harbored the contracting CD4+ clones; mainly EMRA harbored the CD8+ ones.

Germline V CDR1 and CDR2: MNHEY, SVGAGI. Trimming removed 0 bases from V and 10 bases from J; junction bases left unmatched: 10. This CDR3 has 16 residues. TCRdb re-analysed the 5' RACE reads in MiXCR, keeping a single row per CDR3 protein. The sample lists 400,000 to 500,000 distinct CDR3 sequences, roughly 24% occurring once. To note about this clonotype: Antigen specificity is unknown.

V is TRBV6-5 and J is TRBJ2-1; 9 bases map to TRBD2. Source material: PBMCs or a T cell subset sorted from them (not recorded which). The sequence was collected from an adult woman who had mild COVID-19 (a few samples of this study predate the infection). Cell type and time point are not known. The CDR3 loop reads CASSYSGGRAGKEQFF. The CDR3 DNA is TGTGCCAGCAGTTACTCTGGCGGGAGGGCGGGTAAGGAGCAGTTCTTC.